Below, 28 T cell receptor beta chains from the same sample are listed, as sequenced in a study of PD-1 blockade in classical Hodgkin lymphoma. Every patient had relapsed following autologous stem cell transplantation, and cohorts differed in brentuximab vedotin exposure. TCRdb's table, derived via immunoSEQ multiplex PCR, lists solely in-frame clones and lacks some. The sample carries about 46,000 clones, around 80% recorded once. Sample: peripheral blood mononuclear cells (PBMCs), taken before the second cycle of nivolumab. Receptor source: a human donor with classical Hodgkin lymphoma.

CDR3 nucleotides: TGCGCCAGCAGCCGGGGTGACGAGCAGTACTTC. Residues: CASSRGDEQYF. The chain has TRBV5-1 and TRBJ2-7, with D maybe TRBD2 (5 bases). Germline lookup yields CDR1 SGHRS and CDR2 YFSETQ. This CDR3 comprises 11 residues. V lost 4 bases to trimming and J lost 5 bases, with 7 bases between them.

The V gene is TRBV10-3, the J gene TRBJ2-3, with a possible D match to TRBD2 (5 bases). The CDR3 sequence is 14 residues long. Germline assignment: CDR1 ENHRY and CDR2 SYGVKD. The V and J ends lost 4 bases and 1 base respectively, with 9 bases between them. CDR3 nucleotides: TGTGCCATCAGTGGCGGGCCAGGCACAGATACGCAGTATTTT. Translation: CAISGGPGTDTQYF.

The chain links TRBV5-6 to TRBJ2-5, with D perhaps matching TRBD2 (5 bases). Trimming shortened V by 1 base and J by 1 base, and 14 bases separated the two germline ends. The CDR3 is 16 amino acids. Germline CDR1 and CDR2: SGHDT and YYEEEE. CDR3 DNA sequence: TGTGCCAGCAGCTTGCGCGGAGGCTGGGGCCAAGAGACCCAGTACTTC. Translating it yields CASSLRGGWGQETQYF.

The rearrangement joins TRBV4-3 to TRBJ1-2, with D tentatively TRBD1 (6 bases). The CDR3 runs 17 residues. The germline CDR1 and CDR2 sequences are LGHNA and YSLEER. V dropped 1 base and J dropped 7 bases, with 22 bases sitting between them. CDR3 in amino acids: CASSQVQTFQGSGGYTF. CDR3 sequence (DNA): TGCGCCAGCAGCCAAGTTCAAACTTTCCAGGGGTCGGGTGGCTACACCTTC.

V usage is TRBV7-2 and J usage is TRBJ1-5; D is undetermined. The CDR3 is 16 amino acids. V was cut by 1 base and J by 4 bases, with 14 bases left in between. Germline V gene lookup returns CDR1 SGHTA and CDR2 FQGNSA. CDR3 sequence: CASSLESAFPNQPQHF. CDR3 nucleotides: TGTGCCAGCAGCTTAGAATCAGCCTTTCCTAATCAGCCCCAGCATTTT.

This rearrangement joins TRBV4-3 to TRBJ2-5; TRBD2 agrees at 10 bases. The CDR3 is 15 residues long. Germline V gene lookup returns CDR1 LGHNA and CDR2 YSLEER. J gave up 9 bases and V 1 base, and 8 bases lay outside the gene matches. CDR3 in DNA: TGCGCCAGCAGCCAAGTTTTACGGACTAGCGGACCCCAGTACTTC. This encodes CASSQVLRTSGPQYF.

The J gene is TRBJ2-7, the V gene TRBV11-3, with TRBD2 matching 7 bases. Germline CDR1 SGHNT, CDR2 YENEEA. This CDR3 is built from 18 residues. Unmatched junction bases numbered 22, after V lost 8 bases and J lost 3 bases. For the CDR3, the DNA is TGTGCCAGCGGCCATCCCAGCGGGGTCCCCGGGAACTACTACGAGCAGTACTTC. It specifies CASGHPSGVPGNYYEQYF.

In this sample, this clone turned up once. In DNA form, the CDR3 reads TGCAGCCCCCTGGATAGGCTCCGCTCTGGAAACACCATATATTTT. Translated: CSPLDRLRSGNTIYF. This sequence joins TRBV29-1 and TRBJ1-3; D unresolved. The V end was cut by 8 bases, the J end by 0 bases, with 17 bases between. This CDR3 has 15 amino acids. In germline, CDR1 is SQVTM, CDR2 ANQGSEA.

The J gene is TRBJ1-2, the V gene TRBV29-1, with a weak D call TRBD1 (5 bases). The CDR3 loop spans 10 amino acids. The V and J ends lost 6 bases and 7 bases respectively, with 9 bases between them. Germline V gene sequence: CDR1 SQVTM, CDR2 ANQGSEA. CDR3 in amino acids: CSVSGGGYTF. DNA of the CDR3: TGCAGCGTCTCTGGGGGTGGCTACACCTTC.

This chain uses TRBV4-1 with TRBJ2-7; a possible D gene is TRBD2 (5 bases). V was cut by 3 bases and J by 2 bases, with 14 bases left in between. Germline V gives CDR1 MGHRA, CDR2 YSYEKL. CDR3 length equals 15 residues. The CDR3 DNA reads TGCGCCAGCAGCCACGGGGTCTCCAAGACCTACGAGCAGTACTTC. Amino acid sequence: CASSHGVSKTYEQYF.

J is TRBJ2-1 and V is TRBV5-1, with 7 bases lining up with TRBD2. The V and J ends lost 1 base and 9 bases, in that order; junction bases with no gene match: 7. Germline-derived CDR1 and CDR2 are SGHRS and YFSETQ. There are 14 residues in the CDR3. CDR3 DNA: TGCGCCAGCAGCTTGAATGCGGGGGTGGGTGAGCAGTTCTTC. Its translation is CASSLNAGVGEQFF. Based on the CDR3 plus reference TRBV5-1 and TRBJ2-1, the full variable domain is KAGVTQTPRYLIKTRGQQVTLSCSPISGHRSVSWYQQTPGQGLQFLFEYFSETQRNKGNFPGRFSGRQFSNSRSEMNVSTLELGDSALYLCASSLNAGVGEQFFGPGTRLTVL.

CDR3 bases: TGTGCCATCAGTGATGTGAAGGGTACAGATACGCAGTATTTT. This translates into CAISDVKGTDTQYF. The chain uses TRBV10-3 and TRBJ2-3; D is unresolved. This CDR3 contains 14 residues. Germline CDR1 and CDR2: ENHRY and SYGVKD. The V end lost 3 bases, the J end lost 3 bases, and 10 bases lay between the germline ends.

The rearrangement links TRBV5-1 to TRBJ2-7, with 7 nucleotides matching TRBD2. CDR1 SGHRS and CDR2 YFSETQ come from the germline V gene. V gave up 2 bases and J gave up 2 bases; unmatched junction bases: 4. The CDR3 sequence is 14 residues long. DNA of the CDR3: TGCGCCAGCAGCTTTGGGGGGGATGCCTACGAGCAGTACTTC. It yields the protein CASSFGGDAYEQYF. Variable domain in full (rest from reference TRBV5-1 and TRBJ2-7): KAGVTQTPRYLIKTRGQQVTLSCSPISGHRSVSWYQQTPGQGLQFLFEYFSETQRNKGNFPGRFSGRQFSNSRSEMNVSTLELGDSALYLCASSFGGDAYEQYFGPGTRLTVT.

This chain connects TRBV11-2 to TRBJ1-1, with TRBD1 matching over 8 bases. Looked up from germline, CDR1 is SGHAT and CDR2 is FQNNGV. The CDR3 covers 12 residues. The V gene end was trimmed by 5 bases and the J gene end by 11 bases; junction bases not matched to a gene: 7. Written as DNA, the CDR3 is TGTGCCAGCAGCGCCCGACAGGGGACGGCTTTCTTT. Amino acid sequence: CASSARQGTAFF. The full variable domain, in which reference TRBV11-2 and TRBJ1-1 provide the parts outside the CDR3, is EAGVAQSPRYKIIEKRQSVAFWCNPISGHATLYWYQQILGQGPKLLIQFQNNGVVDDSQLPKDRFSAERLKGVDSTLKIQPAKLEDSAVYLCASSARQGTAFFGQGTRLTVV.

The J gene is TRBJ2-3, the V gene TRBV7-3, with no clear D. The germline V gene has CDR1 SGHTA and CDR2 FQGTGA. V was shortened by 2 bases and J by 4 bases, with 10 bases between the two germline ends. The CDR3 sequence is 14 residues long. CDR3 amino acids: CASSLPGVADTQYF. The DNA of the CDR3 is TGTGCCAGCAGCTTACCTGGGGTCGCAGATACGCAGTATTTT.

The chain recombines TRBV7-2 with TRBJ2-1, with D perhaps TRBD2 (5 bases). The CDR3 has 14 amino acids. Trimming took 0 bases from V and 7 from J, leaving 10 bases between them. Germline V gene sequence: CDR1 SGHTA, CDR2 FQGNSA. CDR3 DNA sequence: TGTGCCAGCAGCTTAGCGGGAGTCTTAAATGAGCAGTTCTTC. Translated, it gives CASSLAGVLNEQFF.

The chain links TRBV10-2 to TRBJ2-4, with 9 bases that match TRBD1. CDR3 size: 15 residues. CDR1 and CDR2 from the germline V gene are WSHSY and SAAADI. Trimming cost V 0 bases and J 8 bases; bases outside gene matches: 5. CDR3 region: CASSESSGQGYIQYF. CDR3 DNA sequence: TGCGCCAGCAGTGAGTCGTCGGGACAGGGCTACATTCAGTACTTC.

The chain couples TRBV18 to TRBJ2-3, with D possibly matching TRBD1 (6 bases). There are 15 residues in the CDR3. Germline V CDR1 and CDR2: KGHSH, LQKENI. Trimming stripped 3 bases from V and 0 bases from J, with 10 bases between. The CDR3 loop reads CASSPLGGSTDTQYF. The CDR3 DNA reads TGTGCCAGCTCACCGCTAGGGGGTAGCACAGATACGCAGTATTTT.

This chain uses TRBV2 with TRBJ2-7; TRBD1 is a possible D gene (6 bases). Germline lookup yields CDR1 SNHLY and CDR2 FYNNEI. Trimming stripped 5 bases from V and 6 bases from J, with 8 bases between. This CDR3 is 11 amino acids long. The CDR3 here is CASSTGPEQYF. CDR3 coding DNA: TGTGCCAGCAGTACAGGGCCCGAGCAGTACTTC.

This chain connects TRBV27 to TRBJ2-1, with 8 bases that match TRBD2. V lost 7 bases to trimming and J lost 2 bases; unmatched junction nucleotides: 4. Germline CDR1 reads MNHEY; CDR2 reads SMNVEV (reference sequence). The CDR3 has 14 amino acids. The CDR3 loop reads CASTRLAPYNEQFF. CDR3 DNA sequence: TGTGCCAGCACGCGACTAGCGCCCTACAATGAGCAGTTCTTC.

The chain employs TRBV18 and TRBJ2-5; D is unclear. The better agreement between TRBJ2-7 and the DNA end casts doubt on the J call. The CDR3 runs 14 residues. Per germline, CDR1 KGHSH and CDR2 LQKENI. CDR3 sequence reads: CASSPLGVSYEQYF. The CDR3 DNA reads as TGTGCCAGCTCACCACTGGGCGTCTCCTACGAGCAGTACTTC.

The chain joins TRBV10-3 to TRBJ2-7; a weak D match, TRBD1 (7 bases). Trimming pared 6 bases from V and 3 bases from J, leaving 15 bases between. CDR1 is ENHRY and CDR2 is SYGVKD in the germline V gene. This CDR3 has 14 residues. The CDR3 nucleotides read TGTGCCATCAGAGGACGCGGGACAGACTACGAGCAGTACTTC. Protein product: CAIRGRGTDYEQYF.

This clone rates as medium-sized. Here the CDR3 DNA reads TGTGCCAGCAGTCCCCCCAGCGCAGATACGCAGTATTTT. Its protein is CASSPPSADTQYF. J is TRBJ2-3 and V is TRBV27, with D uncertain. CDR3 length: 13 amino acids. V was pared by 5 bases and J by 4 bases, with 10 bases between. Germline V lookup: CDR1 MNHEY, CDR2 SMNVEV (reference sequence).

This clone has just one count. The CDR3 is CASSLVGTYEQYF. The CDR3, as DNA: TGTGCCAGCTCACTGGTCGGGACCTACGAGCAGTACTTC. This chain connects TRBV18 to TRBJ2-7; maybe TRBD2 (5 bases). There are 13 residues in the CDR3. The germline V and J ends were trimmed by 4 bases and 2 bases, with 9 bases remaining between them. CDR1 and CDR2 from the germline V gene are KGHSH and LQKENI. Combining the CDR3 with reference TRBV18 and TRBJ2-7 gives the whole variable domain NAGVMQNPRHLVRRRGQEARLRCSPMKGHSHVYWYRQLPEEGLKFMVYLQKENIIDESGMPKERFSAEFPKEGPSILRIQQVVRGDSAAYFCASSLVGTYEQYFGPGTRLTVT.

This clone was recorded only once. This rearrangement joins TRBV28 to TRBJ2-7; possibly TRBD1 for D (7 bases). V shed 5 bases and J shed 5 bases, with 16 bases lying between them. The CDR3 consists of 14 residues. In germline, CDR1 is MDHEN, CDR2 SYDVKM. In nucleotides, the CDR3 is TGTGCCAGCAGTACTCCAGGGGGGTGGAACGAGCAGTACTTC. Its translation is CASSTPGGWNEQYF.

This clone appeared once. This sequence joins TRBV19 and TRBJ1-2; D unresolved. The germline V gene has CDR1 LNHDA and CDR2 SQIVND (reference sequence). V was shortened by 7 bases and J by 2 bases, with 17 bases between the two germline ends. The CDR3 has 15 residues. The CDR3 region is CASTKPRTGNYGYTF. CDR3 nucleotide sequence: TGTGCCAGTACTAAACCTCGGACTGGAAACTATGGCTACACCTTC.

This chain links TRBV7-9 with TRBJ2-1; 7 nucleotides agree with TRBD2. This CDR3 contains 15 residues. The junction had 9 bases not matched to a gene; V was cut back by 5 bases and J by 5 bases. The germline V gene encodes CDR1 SEHNR and CDR2 FQNEAQ (reference sequence). The CDR3 DNA is TGTGCCAGCAGCCCCTTCGGGGGGACCAACAATGAGCAGTTCTTC. Amino acid sequence: CASSPFGGTNNEQFF.

CDR3 in amino acids: CASSPPLGTANTGELFF. CDR3 DNA: TGTGCCAGCAGCCCGCCCCTAGGTACGGCGAACACCGGGGAGCTGTTTTTT. This chain links TRBV5-6 with TRBJ2-2, with D unclear. Between the trimmed V and J ends, which lost 4 bases and 0 bases, there was a span of 16 bases. The V gene's germline CDR1 is SGHDT and CDR2 YYEEEE. CDR3 length equals 17 residues.